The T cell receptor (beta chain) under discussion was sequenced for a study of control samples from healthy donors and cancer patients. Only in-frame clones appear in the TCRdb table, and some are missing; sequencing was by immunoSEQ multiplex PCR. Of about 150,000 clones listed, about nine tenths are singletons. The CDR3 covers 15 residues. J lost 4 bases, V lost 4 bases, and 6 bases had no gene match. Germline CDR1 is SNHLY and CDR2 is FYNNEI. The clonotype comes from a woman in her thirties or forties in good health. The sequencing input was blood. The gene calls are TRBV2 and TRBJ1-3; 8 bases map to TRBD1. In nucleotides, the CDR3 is TGTGCCAGCAGTGTGGAAGGACAGGGAGGAAACACCATATATTTT. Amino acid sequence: CASSVEGQGGNTIYF.